The clone carrying this T cell receptor beta chain has at least ten counts. Its antigen is not identified. Unique molecular identifiers were built into the TCRbeta library. TCRdb fed the PCR reads into MiXCR, producing one record per CDR3 protein. The profile shows roughly 200,000 distinct CDR3 sequences, approximately 10% of them singletons. CDR3 length: 14 residues. V was cut by 10 bases and J by 0 bases, with 14 bases left in between. CDR1 is MNHEY, CDR2 SVGAGI, per germline. The data are from a study of T-cell reconstitution after alpha-beta-depleted transplantation in children. Study-wide results and caveats: Counts and diversity of T cells one year after transplant came mostly from newly produced T cells. Roughly two months post-transplant, alpha-beta T cells reportedly originated from several hundred graft clones that had expanded.

This clonotype originated in a child less than two years old with acute myeloid leukemia, due to receive a stem cell transplant. The chain has TRBV6-5 and TRBJ2-3, with D perhaps matching TRBD1 (5 bases). The starting material was PBMCs, obtained before TCRalphabeta/CD19-depleted stem cell transplant. The CDR3 DNA is TGTGCCATTGGGGCCCCCTCGAGCACAGATACGCAGTATTTT. The encoded protein is CAIGAPSSTDTQYF.